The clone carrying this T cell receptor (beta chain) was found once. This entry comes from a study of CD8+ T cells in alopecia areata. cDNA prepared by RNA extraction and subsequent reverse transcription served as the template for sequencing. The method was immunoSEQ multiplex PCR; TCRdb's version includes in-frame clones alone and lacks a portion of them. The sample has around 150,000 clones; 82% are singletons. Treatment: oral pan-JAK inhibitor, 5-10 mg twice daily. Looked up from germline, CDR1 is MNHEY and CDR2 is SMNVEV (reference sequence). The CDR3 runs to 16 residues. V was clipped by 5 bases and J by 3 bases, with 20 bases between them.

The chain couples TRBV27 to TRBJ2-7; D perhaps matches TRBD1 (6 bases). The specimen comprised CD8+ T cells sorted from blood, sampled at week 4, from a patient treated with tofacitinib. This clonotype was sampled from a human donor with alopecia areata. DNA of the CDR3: TGTGCCAGCAGTCCCCTCCTGACAGGACTTAGCTACGAGCAGTACTTC. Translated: CASSPLLTGLSYEQYF.